One and the same sample provided the 9 T cell receptor beta chains below, sequenced in a study of blood T cell repertoires in COVID-19. Sequenced by immunoSEQ multiplex PCR; TCRdb stores in-frame clones only, minus some. Of roughly 300,000 clones detected, around 92% appear once; the ten largest clones hold 5% to 7.5%. Sequenced: peripheral blood. Receptors originate from a man between 18 and 29 years old who had recovered from COVID-19.

This chain links TRBV27 with TRBJ2-7, with TRBD1 identical over 10 bases. The CDR3 has 16 amino acids. Trimming at V came to 6 bases and at J to 5 bases, leaving 13 bases not matched to a gene. Germline assignment: CDR1 MNHEY and CDR2 SMNVEV (reference sequence). The CDR3 region is CASSSPLGTGVHEQYF. The CDR3 bases are TGTGCCAGCAGCTCCCCACTCGGGACAGGGGTCCACGAGCAGTACTTC.

This clone was seen a handful of times. The chain joins TRBV10-3 to TRBJ1-6; 7 nucleotides line up with TRBD1. This CDR3 contains 16 residues. CDR1 is ENHRY, CDR2 SYGVKD, per germline. V lost 0 bases and J lost 8; bases outside the gene matches: 7. The CDR3 coding sequence is TGTGCCATCAGTGAGTCGAGGGGCAGGGGGGATTCACCCCTCCACTTT. This translates into CAISESRGRGDSPLHF.

This chain connects TRBV9 to TRBJ1-1, with a weak D call TRBD1 (6 bases). The CDR3 has 17 residues. Germline V gene sequence: CDR1 SGDLS, CDR2 YYNGEE. V lost 0 bases to trimming and J lost 1 base, with 16 bases between them. CDR3 region: CASSVAPSGGGNTEAFF. The CDR3 bases are TGTGCCAGCAGCGTAGCTCCCTCGGGGGGCGGGAACACTGAAGCTTTCTTT.

Notes on this clone: The sample has other DNA sequences that encode this CDR3 too. The rearrangement joins TRBV24-1 to TRBJ1-5, with unresolved D. Deletions cut 6 bases from V and 2 bases from J, with 7 bases between. CDR3 length equals 13 residues. Germline V gene sequence: CDR1 KGHDR, CDR2 SFDVKD. The chain's CDR3 is CATSRGGNQPQHF. In DNA, the CDR3 is TGTGCCACCAGTCGAGGTGGCAATCAGCCCCAGCATTTT.

The chain recombines TRBV15 with TRBJ1-2; D is ambiguous. The CDR3 runs to 13 residues. Germline V gene sequence: CDR1 LNHNV, CDR2 YYDKDF (reference sequence). Between the trimmed V and J ends, which lost 0 bases and 1 base, there was a span of 3 bases. The CDR3 protein is CATSRESNYGYTF. In nucleotides, the CDR3 is TGTGCCACCAGCAGAGAGAGTAACTATGGCTACACCTTC.

The chain carries TRBV11-2 and TRBJ2-7; perhaps TRBD1 as D (7 bases). In germline, CDR1 is SGHAT, CDR2 FQNNGV. The V and J ends lost 5 bases and 4 bases respectively, with 18 bases between them. CDR3 length: 15 amino acids. This CDR3 reads CASSVQTGTAYEQYF. The CDR3, as DNA: TGTGCCAGCAGCGTCCAGACAGGGACTGCGTACGAGCAGTACTTC.

This chain joins TRBV9 and TRBJ1-2; TRBD1 matches 8 bases. J was trimmed by 3 bases and V by 3 bases; bases with no gene match: 4. Germline assignment: CDR1 SGDLS and CDR2 YYNGEE. This CDR3 is built from 14 residues. CDR3 nucleotides: TGTGCCAGCAGCGAGGCAGGGGGCGACTATGGCTACACCTTC. Encoded protein: CASSEAGGDYGYTF.

This clone has a single count. The chain uses TRBV19 and TRBJ2-3; 12 bases fit TRBD2. The V and J ends lost 6 bases and 2 bases, in that order; junction bases with no gene match: 9. Germline CDR1 and CDR2: LNHDA and SQIVND (reference sequence). The CDR3 consists of 17 residues. CDR3 DNA sequence: TGTGCCAGTAGACCTTTCGGACTAGCGGGGACCACAGATACGCAGTATTTT. Its translation is CASRPFGLAGTTDTQYF.

This chain joins TRBV6-5 and TRBJ1-1; perhaps TRBD1 as D (5 bases). Per germline, CDR1 MNHEY and CDR2 SVGAGI. V lost 1 base and J lost 5, with 14 bases in between. This CDR3 comprises 15 residues. CDR3 residues: CASSYFIKGRTEAFF. Here the CDR3 DNA reads TGTGCCAGCAGTTACTTTATAAAGGGGAGGACTGAAGCTTTCTTT.